Below are 13 T cell receptor beta chains sequenced from a single sample in a study of blood T cell repertoires in COVID-19. Data came from immunoSEQ multiplex PCR; TCRdb stores just in-frame clones and leaves some out. The table records 250,000 or so clones, about 85% of them present only once. Sequencing used PBMCs or T cells enriched from blood (not recorded which). These receptors were obtained from a woman between 45 and 65 years old who had been exposed to COVID-19.

The J gene is TRBJ2-2, the V gene TRBV6-5, with 7 positions matching TRBD2. V shed 4 bases, J shed 6 bases, and the junction held 5 bases outside the gene matches. CDR3 size: 14 residues. The germline V gene has CDR1 MNHEY and CDR2 SVGAGI. The CDR3 loop is CASSWEGYPGELFF. The CDR3 DNA sequence: TGTGCCAGCAGTTGGGAGGGGTATCCCGGGGAGCTGTTTTTT.

The chain couples TRBV19 to TRBJ1-2, with 7 bases fitting TRBD1. This CDR3 spans 14 amino acids. CDR1 and CDR2 from the germline V gene are LNHDA and SQIVND (reference sequence). J lost 5 bases, V lost 5 bases, and 8 bases had no gene match. The CDR3 is CASSLKGTVYGYTF. In DNA form, the CDR3 reads TGTGCCAGTAGTCTAAAGGGGACAGTTTATGGCTACACCTTC.

The genes are TRBV28 and TRBJ2-7, with D unresolved. CDR1 is MDHEN, CDR2 SYDVKM, per germline. The CDR3 extends over 12 amino acids. The germline V and J ends were trimmed by 6 bases and 3 bases, with 9 bases remaining between them. The CDR3 DNA reads as TGTGCCAGCAGGGCCACAATCTACGAGCAGTACTTC. The encoded protein is CASRATIYEQYF. The whole variable domain, filled in from reference TRBV28 and TRBJ2-7, reads DVKVTQSSRYLVKRTGEKVFLECVQDMDHENMFWYRQDPGLGLRLIYFSYDVKMKEKGDIPEGYSVSREKKERFSLILESASTNQTSMYLCASRATIYEQYFGPGTRLTVT.

This chain joins TRBV5-1 and TRBJ2-3, with D possibly TRBD1 on 5 matching bases. Germline CDR1 and CDR2: SGHRS and YFSETQ. V shed 2 bases and J shed 5 bases, with 9 bases lying between them. This CDR3 region has 13 residues. This CDR3 reads CASSFSTGDTQYF. For the CDR3, the DNA is TGCGCCAGCAGCTTTTCTACAGGAGATACGCAGTATTTT.

V and J are TRBV19 and TRBJ1-5, with 7 bases matching TRBD1. Germline V gene data show CDR1 as LNHDA and CDR2 as SQIVND (reference sequence). This CDR3 comprises 14 residues. Trimming at V came to 1 base and at J to 7 bases, leaving 4 bases not matched to a gene. DNA of the CDR3: TGTGCCAGTAGTATAGGGAACAGGGGCCAGCCCCAGCATTTT. It is translated as CASSIGNRGQPQHF.

The gene calls are TRBV10-3 and TRBJ1-2; D may be TRBD1 (6 bases). V was cut by 6 bases and J by 3 bases, with 20 bases left in between. Germline loops: CDR1 ENHRY, CDR2 SYGVKD. The CDR3 totals 16 residues. CDR3 sequence (DNA): TGTGCCATCAGCAACTCCGGTCATTCAGGGGACTATGGCTACACCTTC. Residues: CAISNSGHSGDYGYTF.

This clone was seen many times. V gene TRBV9 combines with J gene TRBJ1-1; D gene uncertain. The CDR3 sequence is 13 residues long. V shed 3 bases and J shed 4 bases, with 10 bases lying between them. Germline loops: CDR1 SGDLS, CDR2 YYNGEE. CDR3 amino acids: CASSAPSGTEAFF. In DNA form, the CDR3 reads TGTGCCAGCAGCGCGCCGTCCGGCACTGAAGCTTTCTTT.

CDR3 sequence reads: CASSPSEGVWTGELFF. The CDR3 region has the DNA TGTGCCAGCAGCCCCAGTGAAGGAGTCTGGACCGGGGAGCTGTTTTTT. The V call is TRBV7-8, the J call TRBJ2-2; D is undetermined. The CDR3 is made up of 16 amino acids. V lost 5 bases and J 5 bases, leaving 18 bases between the germline ends. Looked up from germline, CDR1 is SGHVS and CDR2 is FQNEAQ.

This sequence joins TRBV19 and TRBJ1-3, with a possible D match to TRBD1 (5 bases). The ends were cut back, 8 bases at V and 3 bases at J, with 8 bases in the middle. The CDR3 is 12 amino acids. CDR1 is LNHDA and CDR2 is SQIVND in the germline V gene (reference sequence). In nucleotides, the CDR3 is TGTGCCAGTGGGGCAGGTGGAAACACCATATATTTT. Translated, it gives CASGAGGNTIYF.

The chain recombines TRBV4-2 with TRBJ2-6, with D possibly TRBD1 on 6 matching bases. The CDR3 is 16 amino acids. Germline loops: CDR1 LGHNA, CDR2 YNFKEQ. V was cut by 3 bases and J by 0 bases, with 9 bases left in between. CDR3 residues: CASSQDSVSGANVLTF. The CDR3 coding sequence is TGTGCCAGCAGCCAGGACAGCGTCTCTGGGGCCAACGTCCTGACTTTC.

The chain employs TRBV19 and TRBJ1-1; D unclear. V gave up 7 bases and J gave up 1 base, with 7 bases separating them. The CDR3 length is 12 residues. CDR1 LNHDA and CDR2 SQIVND come from the germline V gene (reference sequence). In DNA, the CDR3 is TGTGCCAGTACATATAGGAACACTGAAGCTTTCTTT. Translated, it gives CASTYRNTEAFF.

This sequence joins TRBV7-2 and TRBJ1-4; 8 bases match TRBD1. The V gene end was trimmed by 3 bases and the J gene end by 3 bases; junction bases not matched to a gene: 3. CDR1 is SGHTA, CDR2 FQGNSA, per germline. The CDR3 consists of 15 residues. This CDR3 reads CASSLHRGSNEKLFF. The CDR3 coding sequence is TGTGCCAGCAGCTTGCACAGGGGGTCTAATGAAAAACTGTTTTTT.

The CDR3 protein is CASNNIHGYTF. The CDR3 nucleotides are TGTGCCAGCAATAACATACATGGCTACACCTTC. The V gene is TRBV6-5, the J gene TRBJ1-2, with D unresolved. Germline values: CDR1 MNHEY, CDR2 SVGAGI. Trimming left V 7 bases short and J 6 bases short, with 9 bases between. This CDR3 spans 11 amino acids.